The TCR beta chain under discussion was sequenced for a study of T cell responses to AZD1222 COVID-19 vaccine. Study information: Second-dose schedules of about 4 or about 12 weeks were combined. Whole-study findings and limits: White British people made up most donors, females outnumbered males, and clonal diversity was possibly underestimated. Compared with day 0, the breadth and depth of the Spike-specific TCR repertoire rose significantly after two doses of AZD1222.

Unmatched junction bases numbered 12, after V lost 7 bases and J lost 1 base. CDR1 and CDR2 (germline): MNHEY, SMNVEV (reference sequence). This CDR3 has 16 residues. Using immunoSEQ multiplex PCR, the repertoire was profiled, and TCRdb retains in-frame clones only, with some absent. The data contain about 120,000 clones, roughly 88% of them singletons. This clone showed up just a few times. What it binds is unknown. This sequence joins TRBV27 and TRBJ2-5, with 7 bases identical to TRBD1. This clonotype originated in an adult in good health. The source was peripheral blood, collected on day 0 of AZD1222 vaccination. In DNA form, the CDR3 reads TGTGCCAGCAAACCGCGACAGGGAAGGGGCCAAGAGACCCAGTACTTC. Translation: CASKPRQGRGQETQYF.